This T cell receptor (beta chain) was captured in a study of identical twins (dated by TCRdb to between 2015 and 2016). Concerning the study at large: TCR alpha and beta repertoires from monozygotic twins, unrelated adults of various ages and cord blood were deep-sequenced to test whether fetal clonotypes persist. Replicate twin experiments were performed at different times using different library preparation protocols to rule out contamination.

Here is what the overall study found, with its caveats: Conclusions relied on cross-sectional statistical analysis, since the same donors could not be followed over many years. In beta out-of-frame sequences, excess twin sharing was weaker, because having fewer shared sequences lowered the signal-to-noise ratio. Recombination models systematically underestimated out-of-frame TCR alpha sharing in monozygotic twins but agreed with sharing between unrelated individuals. Compared with coincidental sharing between unrelated individuals, an excess of low generation-probability sequences was observed among out-of-frame TCR alpha sequences shared between twins. Abundant cord blood beta clonotypes carried fewer insertions; young adult naive repertoires showed a weaker similar trend, while memory repertoires showed none. Invariant T cells such as MAIT and iNKT could partly confound zero-insertion analyses, though diverse VJ usage argued against this for most clonotypes.

Every donor was a healthy Caucasian. The twin cohort comprised three pairs of female monozygotic twins, all aged about 18 to 30 years. Positive isolation kits from Invitrogen were used to isolate CD4+ and CD8+ T cell populations. As encoded in the germline V gene, CDR1 is MGHRA while CDR2 is YSYEKL. The junction shows trimming of 1 base on V and 4 bases on J, plus 14 bases between the germline ends. The CDR3 contains 15 residues, cysteine and phenylalanine counted. The retained sequence is limited to the CDR3, 45 bases, with the frame set at the first base. Points on this clonotype: No cognate antigen has been identified for it. No clone much larger than this one lies a single base away; base qualities are absent.

The library was obtained by 5' RACE. Sequencing instrument: Illumina HiSeq 2000. Template switching added a universal primer binding site, and the final cDNA carried a unique molecular identifier that allowed TCR cDNA molecules to be counted accurately. First-strand cDNA for TCR alpha and beta chains was synthesized from specific primers in the conserved constant-segment region. To control for contamination, every cDNA library was double barcoded, receiving both a SMART-Mk sample barcode and Illumina barcodes. TruSeq adapter sequences and Illumina sample barcodes were added in two successive PCR steps. The Illumina HiSeq platform was used with custom primers to sequence TCR alpha and beta cDNA libraries. Per the source publication's procedure: MiGEC processed the raw reads to extract unique molecular identifiers, while MiXCR was used to determine the CDR3 positions. For each individual, recombination models were inferred using an EM algorithm with the repgenHMM and IGoR tools. Shared clonotype analysis was performed with the tcR package in R, normalizing sharing by the product of cloneset sizes. To study raw recombination without the effects of thymic and clonal selection, out-of-frame nonproductive sequences were analyzed. TCRdb reanalyzed the raw reads on its own, using fastp at Q25 for trimming and MiXCR for clone calling, and kept in-frame beta chains. Rows matching on CDR3 protein sequence are summarized as one entry with the most common DNA and genes. These V and J calls rely on TCRdb rather than the paper's analysis. In this sample the table shows 270,000 or so distinct CDR3 sequences, approximately 8.3% of which occur a single time. The ten most abundant clones make up around 3% of the sample.

The data also belong to a second study, concerning yellow fever vaccine responses in identical twins. The second study's paper adds: The T cell response to vaccination in identical twins was reported by the authors to appear partly convergent and partly personalized. The study precisely tracked vaccine-responding T cell clones in identical twins.

The sequence came from a woman between 18 and 29 years old in good health. The sequenced sample consisted of CD8+ T cells sorted from blood. The chain is encoded by TRBV4-1 joined to TRBJ2-7; the D gene could be TRBD1 or TRBD2, each one agreeing over 5 bases. CDR3 sequence: CASSQVGSGRYEQYF. The sequence in DNA is TGCGCCAGCAGCCAAGTTGGGTCAGGGAGATACGAGCAGTACTTC.